This record looks at one T cell receptor (beta chain) sequence and its context. The data are from a study of T cell clones after liver transplantation. As for the study in general: A pre-transplant mixed lymphocyte reaction with TCRbeta sequencing defined graft-donor-reactive clones followed in post-transplant blood.

Trimming shortened V by 0 bases and J by 4 bases, and 8 bases separated the two germline ends. The CDR3 covers 14 residues. Germline V gene data show CDR1 as SGHRS and CDR2 as YFSETQ. TCRdb keeps only in-frame clones here, not all; method: immunoSEQ multiplex PCR. The table shows fewer than 110,000 clones, with around 80% occurring only once. This sequence joins TRBV5-1 and TRBJ1-3; the D is unclear. The receptor was derived from a human patient who received a liver transplant. The graft donor may be the source of some T cells. Source: CD4+ T cells from blood, taken around 48 months after liver transplant. The CDR3 spells CASSLAGSGNTIYF. CDR3 DNA sequence: TGCGCCAGCAGCTTGGCCGGCTCGGGAAACACCATATATTTT.